This is a list of T cell receptor beta chains from one sample in a study of blood T cells in healthy people across ages. MiXCR was run by TCRdb on the 5' RACE reads, yielding one entry per CDR3 protein. The sample comprises about 670,000 distinct CDR3 sequences, approximately 40% of which are singletons, and roughly 30% rests with the top ten. Sequencing input: blood. These TCRs come from a man older than 75 in good health. CDR3s include the opening cysteine and the closing phenylalanine or tryptophan. The D gene is left open where the match is weak. Expanded clones get a size class; other rows say once, few or many, or leave the size out.

D gene: TRBD2
V gene: TRBV5-6
clone size: few
J gene: TRBJ2-5
CDR3 DNA: TGTGCCAGCAGCCCCGCCGGGAGGGCACAAGAGACCCAGTACTTC
CDR3 protein: CASSPAGRAQETQYF

D gene: NA
V gene: TRBV5-6
clone size: NA
J gene: TRBJ1-1
CDR3 DNA: TGTGCCAGCAGCTTCCAGGGGCCGATGGAAGCTTTCTTT
CDR3 protein: CASSFQGPMEAFF

D gene: TRBD2
V gene: TRBV7-3
clone size: NA
J gene: TRBJ2-4
CDR3 DNA: TGTGCCAGCAGCTTAGTAGCGGGAGATTCGCCTGAGCAGTACTTC
CDR3 protein: CASSLVAGDSPEQYF

D gene: NA
V gene: TRBV6-1
clone size: NA
J gene: TRBJ2-7
CDR3 DNA: TGTGCCAGCAAAACTAGAGGAGACAGCTCCTACGAGCAGTACTTC
CDR3 protein: CASKTRGDSSYEQYF

D gene: NA
V gene: TRBV6-6
clone size: few
J gene: TRBJ2-7
CDR3 DNA: TGTGCCAGCAGTTCCACTATCAGCTCCTACGAGCAGTACTTC
CDR3 protein: CASSSTISSYEQYF

D gene: TRBD2
V gene: TRBV4-1
clone size: NA
J gene: TRBJ2-1
CDR3 DNA: TGCGCCAGCAGCCAGGACTCGGGGACTAGCGGGAGGAGTGAGCAGTTCTTC
CDR3 protein: CASSQDSGTSGRSEQFF

D gene: NA
V gene: TRBV2
clone size: NA
J gene: TRBJ2-7
CDR3 DNA: TGTGCCAGCAGCGCAGGGTACTACGAGCAGTACTTC
CDR3 protein: CASSAGYYEQYF

D gene: NA
V gene: TRBV25-1
clone size: many
J gene: TRBJ2-4
CDR3 DNA: TGTGCCAGCAGTGAATGGAGGGGCGACAAAAACATTCAGTACTTC
CDR3 protein: CASSEWRGDKNIQYF

D gene: NA
V gene: TRBV5-1
clone size: NA
J gene: TRBJ2-1
CDR3 DNA: TGCGCCAGCTCCGGGGGGCGAACTAGTATATACAATGAGCAGTTCTTC
CDR3 protein: CASSGGRTSIYNEQFF

D gene: NA
V gene: TRBV12-3/TRBV12-4
clone size: once
J gene: TRBJ2-7
CDR3 DNA: TGTGCCAGCACCCAGGGGGGCCAAAGCTCCTACAATGAGCAGTACTTC
CDR3 protein: CASTQGGQSSYNEQYF

D gene: TRBD1
V gene: TRBV20-1
clone size: few
J gene: TRBJ1-1
CDR3 DNA: TGCAGTGCGCTAAGGACAGGGGGGGGAAGCACTGAAGCTTTCTTT
CDR3 protein: CSALRTGGGSTEAFF

D gene: NA
V gene: TRBV30
clone size: NA
J gene: TRBJ2-7
CDR3 DNA: TGTGCCTGGAGACAGGGCATCCACGAGCAGTACTTC
CDR3 protein: CAWRQGIHEQYF

D gene: NA
V gene: TRBV5-1
clone size: NA
J gene: TRBJ1-1
CDR3 DNA: TGCGCCAGCAGCTTGGAGGGTACCACTGAAGCTTTCTTT
CDR3 protein: CASSLEGTTEAFF

D gene: NA
V gene: TRBV6-2/TRBV6-3
clone size: NA
J gene: TRBJ2-5
CDR3 DNA: TGTGCCAGCAGTTACTCGACGACAAGTGCGAGGATGAGGGAGACCCAGTACTTC
CDR3 protein: CASSYSTTSARMRETQYF

D gene: NA
V gene: TRBV6-1
clone size: few
J gene: TRBJ2-3
CDR3 DNA: TGTGCCAGCTCGGCCGCCCGGGCTAGCACAGATACGCAGTATTTT
CDR3 protein: CASSAARASTDTQYF

D gene: NA
V gene: TRBV5-1
clone size: NA
J gene: TRBJ1-1
CDR3 DNA: TGCGCCAGCAGCTTGACGAGCCGGGGCACTGAAGCTTTCTTT
CDR3 protein: CASSLTSRGTEAFF

D gene: TRBD2
V gene: TRBV7-3
clone size: NA
J gene: TRBJ2-1
CDR3 DNA: TGTGCCAGCAGCTCGACTAGCGGGAGAGGATCCTACAATGAGCAGTTCTTC
CDR3 protein: CASSSTSGRGSYNEQFF

D gene: NA
V gene: TRBV6-2/TRBV6-3
clone size: NA
J gene: TRBJ2-3
CDR3 DNA: TGTGCCAGCAGTTACCCCTATGAGGGGGGCCTCACAGATACGCAGTATTTT
CDR3 protein: CASSYPYEGGLTDTQYF

D gene: NA
V gene: TRBV7-2
clone size: NA
J gene: TRBJ2-3
CDR3 DNA: TGTGCCAGCAGCTTCGCGCATGGCTACACAGATACGCAGTATTTT
CDR3 protein: CASSFAHGYTDTQYF

D gene: NA
V gene: TRBV6-5
clone size: NA
J gene: TRBJ2-5
CDR3 DNA: TGTGCCAGCAGTTACCCCTCAGGAGATCAGGACCAAGAGACCCAGTACTTC
CDR3 protein: CASSYPSGDQDQETQYF

D gene: NA
V gene: TRBV6-5
clone size: NA
J gene: TRBJ2-1
CDR3 DNA: TGTGCCAGCAGTTACGGACAGCCTTTGAATGAGCAGTTCTTC
CDR3 protein: CASSYGQPLNEQFF

D gene: NA
V gene: TRBV12-3/TRBV12-4
clone size: few
J gene: TRBJ1-6
CDR3 DNA: TGTGCCAGCAGTTTAGGACAGAGGGATTCACCCCTCCACTTT
CDR3 protein: CASSLGQRDSPLHF

D gene: NA
V gene: TRBV11-2
clone size: few
J gene: TRBJ1-2
CDR3 DNA: TGTGCCAGCAGCGAGGGGGGGATCGGCTACACCTTC
CDR3 protein: CASSEGGIGYTF

D gene: TRBD1
V gene: TRBV12-3/TRBV12-4
clone size: once
J gene: TRBJ1-6
CDR3 DNA: TGTGCCAGCAGTTTCGACGCGGGACAGGGAAATTCACCCCTCCACTTT
CDR3 protein: CASSFDAGQGNSPLHF

D gene: TRBD1
V gene: TRBV5-6
clone size: many
J gene: TRBJ1-6
CDR3 DNA: TGTGCCAGCAGCCCGATAAGGACAGGGGTGGGTTCACCCCTCCACTTT
CDR3 protein: CASSPIRTGVGSPLHF

D gene: NA
V gene: TRBV29-1
clone size: NA
J gene: TRBJ2-3
CDR3 DNA: TGCAGCGGGGCGGGCAGAGGCACAGATACGCAGTATTTT
CDR3 protein: CSGAGRGTDTQYF

D gene: TRBD2
V gene: TRBV5-1
clone size: many
J gene: TRBJ2-1
CDR3 DNA: TGCGCCAGCAGCCTCGGGAGGGAGCAGTTCTTC
CDR3 protein: CASSLGREQFF

D gene: TRBD1
V gene: TRBV12-3/TRBV12-4
clone size: NA
J gene: TRBJ1-3
CDR3 DNA: TGTGCCAGCAGATGGACAGGAGGAGACACCATATATTTT
CDR3 protein: CASRWTGGDTIYF

D gene: TRBD2
V gene: TRBV9
clone size: few
J gene: TRBJ2-1
CDR3 DNA: TGTGCCAGCAGCGTAAGGGCGGGAGTTGGGTCCTACAATGAGCAGTTCTTC
CDR3 protein: CASSVRAGVGSYNEQFF